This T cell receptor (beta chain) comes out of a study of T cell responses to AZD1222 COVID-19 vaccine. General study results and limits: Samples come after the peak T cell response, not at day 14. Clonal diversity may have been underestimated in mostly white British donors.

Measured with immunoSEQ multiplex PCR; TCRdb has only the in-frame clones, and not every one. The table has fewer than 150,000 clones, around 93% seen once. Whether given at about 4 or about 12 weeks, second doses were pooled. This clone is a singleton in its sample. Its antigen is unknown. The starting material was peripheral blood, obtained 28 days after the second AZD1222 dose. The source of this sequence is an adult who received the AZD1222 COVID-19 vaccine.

The chain's CDR3 is CASSSRQGEGTEAFF. The CDR3 coding sequence is TGCGCCAGCAGCTCTCGACAGGGAGAAGGCACTGAAGCTTTCTTT. The chain is built from TRBV5-1 and TRBJ1-1; 7 bases map to TRBD1. From germline, CDR1 is SGHRS and CDR2 YFSETQ. This CDR3 is 15 amino acids long. V shed 3 bases, J shed 4 bases, and the junction held 9 bases outside the gene matches. Looking up the rest from reference TRBV5-1 and TRBJ1-1 gives the full variable domain: KAGVTQTPRYLIKTRGQQVTLSCSPISGHRSVSWYQQTPGQGLQFLFEYFSETQRNKGNFPGRFSGRQFSNSRSEMNVSTLELGDSALYLCASSSRQGEGTEAFFGQGTRLTVV.